This T cell receptor beta chain was captured in a study of cytomegalovirus exposure and HLA in healthy donors (dated by TCRdb to 2015 to 2018). Regarding the research as a whole: According to a later analysis, one platform produced both the approximately 110 validation repertoires and the 700 or so repertoires of the first cohort. The study combined high-throughput TCR immunosequencing, statistical association of individual TCRs with disease status, and machine learning to predict cytomegalovirus infection status. Besides the first cohort of some 670 subjects, a separate validation cohort made up of 120 different subjects was used. The study aimed to test whether cataloging public T cell receptors could reveal signatures of past pathogen exposure. The research as a whole found: It was suggested by the authors that the approach could potentially be generalized to other disease states and immunological phenotypes. Most TCR sequences were observed very rarely across donors, whereas some public TCRs were present in many individuals. Cytomegalovirus status was reported to be diagnosed by the classifier with high specificity and sensitivity in both the original and validation cohorts. In the study, roughly 160 TCR beta chains were listed as associated with cytomegalovirus. A few of the identified cytomegalovirus-associated TCR beta chains were confirmed in vitro to be specific for cytomegalovirus antigens. A later analysis found that TCRs clustered in the first cohort also tended to co-occur in the roughly 120 validation repertoires, with more than 90% of cluster scores above 0. A later analysis had no HLA typing for the validation cohort, so co-occurrence there was scored across all 110 or so repertoires.

The donors were included in the validation cohort of approximately 130 subjects, a group kept apart from the roughly 610-subject first cohort. CDR1 and CDR2, per the germline V gene (reference sequence), are LNHDA and SQIVND. Between the V and J ends, shortened by 3 bases and 3 bases respectively, the junction contains 9 bases. Spanning cysteine to phenylalanine, the CDR3 consists of 13 amino acids. Only the CDR3 part of the read is kept: 39 bases, read in frame from the first base. Library creation used the immunoSEQ multiplex PCR assay. The paper's processing steps were these. A statistical classification framework was developed to diagnose cytomegalovirus status using the catalog of TCR beta chain sequences. TCRdb carries this immuneACCESS record with in-frame sequences only. Its versions omit some clonotypes, under half of them owing to an unresolved V gene in the studies checked, with the rest unexplained. Clone size and V and J calls were adopted from that table, with D and trimming inferred from the DNA. This sample lists 65,000 to 75,000 clones; 94% were detected once. The ten biggest clones cover 3.2% of the sample.

Concerning this clone itself: Its antigen is currently not known. Base qualities are not at hand, and no much larger clone is one base apart.

This TCR was sampled from a woman under 30 in good health and CMV-seropositive. Sequenced input: PBMCs. In this chain, TRBV19 is recombined with TRBJ2-7; TRBD2 could be the D gene, as 6 bases match. The DNA reads TGTGCCAGTAGTATTCCCGGGAGCTACGAGCAGTACTTC. This translates into CASSIPGSYEQYF.